The present T cell receptor (beta chain) was sequenced within a study of blood T cells in healthy people across ages (dated by TCRdb to 2015 to 2017). General notes on the study: In model experiments, template switching captured roughly one uniquely barcoded TCR beta cDNA molecule for every two T cells. Donors of different ages were randomly distributed across sequencing lanes to avoid experimental bias. Age-related changes in TCR beta repertoire diversity were measured in the study by deep sequencing normalized with unique cDNA molecular identifiers. The study analyzed two additional independent replicas of 1 million unique cDNA reads from the same blood draw for two donors, one aged 18 to 30 and one aged 80 or older. The donors were divided into four age groups: young (average 16 years), middle-aged (around 37), aged (approximately 64) and long-lived (roughly 82).

The library came from 5' RACE. Sequenced using an Illumina HiSeq 2500. A second PCR of roughly 7 to 11 cycles was run with a J-beta primer mix and a sample-barcoded 5' primer. A template-switch 5' adaptor carrying 12 random nucleotides introduced a unique molecular identifier onto each TCR beta cDNA molecule. Each sample yielded at least 2.5 million CDR3-containing paired-end reads. First-strand cDNA was synthesized from all RNA with the Mint cDNA synthesis kit, primed by a TRBC-specific oligonucleotide. Following uracil-DNA glycosylase treatment, all cDNA underwent a first 18-cycle PCR with the universal primers M1SS and BC2_uni_R. In the original analysis: For normalization, 1 million high-quality reads, each with a distinct molecular identifier, were randomly selected from each sample. Reads sharing molecular identifiers were discarded rather than binned into consensus sequences. MiTCR, set to a Q25 quality threshold and the strictest error-elimination algorithm, was used for CDR3 identification, clonotype clustering and error correction. A nonparametric unseen species model using Euler transformation provided a lower-bound estimate of total TCR beta diversity. TCRdb trimmed public reads at Q25 via fastp, called clones via MiXCR and kept in-frame beta chains. Each entry is one CDR3 protein sequence, shown with its most common DNA and genes. TCRdb assigned the V and J calls; the authors' analysis was not used. For this sample there are about 590,000 distinct CDR3 sequences; approximately 30% appear just once. The top ten clonotypes cover less than 20% of the sample.

Results and caveats for the whole study, not just this receptor: Observed TCR beta diversity per million T cells fell roughly linearly with age, and a significant reduction was already apparent by age about 38. Because donor CMV infection status was unknown, age-related changes in expanded clonotypes were potentially confounded. Since profiling was done on bulk unsorted PBMCs, naive and antigen-experienced compartments could not be conclusively compared. The percentage of naive T cells measured by flow cytometry correlated strongly with observed TCR beta diversity. Compared with the aged group, the long-lived group had more naive CD4+ T cells, fewer expanded clones and increased TCR diversity, a pattern suggesting age selection. Estimates of total diversity based on one million sequenced T cells were regarded as lower bounds and as underestimates.

Between the V and J ends, shortened by 2 bases and 0 bases respectively, the junction contains 8 bases. The CDR3 spans 15 residues, from the cysteine through the phenylalanine. The CDR3 DNA has 45 bases and is translated from base 1. In the germline V gene (reference sequence), CDR1 corresponds to LGHDT and CDR2 to YNNKEL. Donors were around 37 systemically healthy Caucasian individuals from Russia aged 6 to 90 years. Each donor gave roughly 9 milliliters of peripheral blood, drawn into EDTA-treated Vacutainer tubes. PBMCs were isolated by Ficoll-Paque density-gradient centrifugation, with at least 7 million obtained per sample. Trizol reagent was used to extract total RNA from PBMCs, with at least 5 micrograms per sample. For every donor, an aliquot of PBMCs went through flow cytometry to measure the percentages of naive CD45RAhigh/CD27high T cells. On this clonotype itself: Its antigen remains undetermined. Qualities for individual bases were not recorded, and no much larger clone is one base off.

This receptor was taken from a woman older than 75 in good health. The receptor chain draws on TRBV3-1 and TRBJ1-3, with the D gene not confidently named. The sequencing sample was made of blood. The DNA sequence reads TGTGCCAGCAGCCAACCCTTAGCCTCTGGAAACACCATATATTTT. Its protein reads: CASSQPLASGNTIYF. Outside the CDR3, residues come from the reference TRBV3-1 and TRBJ1-3 proteins, so the full variable domain is: DTAVSQTPKYLVTQMGNDKSIKCEQNLGHDTMYWYKQDSKKFLKIMFSYNNKELIINETVPNRFSPKSPDKAHLNLHINSLELGDSAVYFCASSQPLASGNTIYFGEGSWLTVV.